What follows are 23 T cell receptor beta chains derived from one specimen sequenced in a study of blood T cell repertoires in COVID-19. Method: immunoSEQ multiplex PCR; TCRdb's copy keeps in-frame clones and lacks some. The profile shows 150,000 to 200,000 clones, 65% to 90% of them singletons. The source material was peripheral blood. Source of these receptors: a middle-aged woman with COVID-19, enrolled during active disease.

This clone has a handful of counts. V and J are TRBV19 and TRBJ1-5; 10 nucleotides line up with TRBD1. This CDR3 is built from 13 residues. The V gene end was trimmed by 5 bases and the J gene end by 9 bases; junction bases not matched to a gene: 4. The germline gives CDR1 LNHDA, CDR2 SQIVND (reference sequence). CDR3 bases: TGTGCCAGTAGTGGACAGGGGGAGCGGCCCCAGCATTTT. Protein: CASSGQGERPQHF.

This chain links TRBV6-6 with TRBJ2-1; 7 bases are a match to TRBD1. The CDR3 runs 15 residues. The V and J ends lost 6 bases and 0 bases, in that order; junction bases with no gene match: 5. Germline CDR1 reads MNHNY; CDR2 reads SVGAGI (reference sequence). DNA of the CDR3: TGTGCCAGCAGGATAACAGGGGACTCCTACAATGAGCAGTTCTTC. This translates into CASRITGDSYNEQFF.

This clone was found once. The rearrangement links TRBV30 to TRBJ1-4; D uncertain. CDR3 length: 14 amino acids. CDR1 is GTSNPN and CDR2 is SVGIG in the germline V gene (reference sequence). V lost 1 base, J lost 8 bases, and 14 bases lay in between. CDR3 sequence reads: CAWSGFSGKEKLFF. In nucleotides, the CDR3 is TGTGCCTGGAGTGGGTTCTCGGGGAAGGAAAAACTGTTTTTT.

V usage is TRBV12-3 or TRBV12-4 and J usage is TRBJ1-2, with a weak D call TRBD1 (6 bases). V was trimmed by 3 bases and J by 6 bases, leaving 8 bases between them. This CDR3 region has 12 residues. CDR3 coding DNA: TGTGCCAGCAGTTTCGCAGGGGATGGCTACACCTTC. As protein: CASSFAGDGYTF.

The chain recombines TRBV11-3 with TRBJ2-7; TRBD2 might be the D (5 bases). With 3 bases removed from V and 0 bases from J, the gap between germline ends came to 15 bases. CDR3 length equals 16 residues. Germline V gene lookup returns CDR1 SGHNT and CDR2 YENEEA. CDR3 in DNA: TGTGCCAGCAGCTTCCTTCGGATAGGGAGCTCCTACGAGCAGTACGTC. It specifies CASSFLRIGSSYEQYV.

The V gene is TRBV30, the J gene TRBJ1-6; 7 nucleotides line up with TRBD1. V trimming: 8 bases; J trimming: 8 bases; junction bases outside the gene matches: 9. The germline gives CDR1 GTSNPN, CDR2 SVGIG (reference sequence). CDR3 length: 13 amino acids. CDR3 sequence reads: CARNSGTDSPLHF. CDR3 bases: TGTGCCAGAAACTCCGGGACAGATTCACCCCTCCACTTT.

The CDR3 is CATSSRAGYEQYF. CDR3 sequence (DNA): TGTGCCACCAGCTCACGAGCAGGCTACGAGCAGTACTTC. J is TRBJ2-7 and V is TRBV15; D is unresolved. The V and J ends lost 5 bases and 3 bases respectively, with 11 bases between them. Germline CDR1 LNHNV, CDR2 YYDKDF (reference sequence). The CDR3 runs to 13 residues.

On this clone itself: The germline gene is not matched at one end of the junction; a read error may be the cause. The chain is built from TRBV19 and TRBJ2-1; TRBD1 aligns across 7 bases. CDR1 is LNHDA, CDR2 SQIVND, per germline (reference sequence). The CDR3 loop spans 11 amino acids. The CDR3, as DNA: TGTGCCAGTAGTATAGGGGACAGTAAAGTCTTC. Encoded protein: CASSIGDSKVF.

The chain employs TRBV10-3 and TRBJ2-4; unclear D gene. With 3 bases removed from V and 0 bases from J, the gap between germline ends came to 15 bases. This CDR3 is 17 amino acids long. Germline V gene lookup returns CDR1 ENHRY and CDR2 SYGVKD. The CDR3 here is CAISESTFRSAKNIQYF. The DNA for the CDR3 is TGTGCCATCAGTGAAAGCACGTTCCGGTCAGCCAAAAACATTCAGTACTTC.

The chain has TRBV30 and TRBJ1-2, with D possibly being TRBD1 (6 bases). V was trimmed by 0 bases and J by 8 bases, leaving 16 bases between them. Germline V lookup: CDR1 GTSNPN, CDR2 SVGIG (reference sequence). This CDR3 is 14 amino acids long. The CDR3 spells CAWSVGVGAGGYTF. CDR3 bases: TGTGCCTGGAGTGTAGGAGTGGGGGCAGGCGGCTACACCTTC. The full variable domain, completed using reference TRBV30 and TRBJ1-2, is SQTIHQWPATLVQPVGSPLSLECTVEGTSNPNLYWYRQAAGRGLQLLFYSVGIGQISSEVPQNLSASRPQDRQFILSSKKLLLSDSGFYLCAWSVGVGAGGYTFGSGTRLTVV.

V usage is TRBV11-2 and J usage is TRBJ2-7; D is possibly TRBD2 (6 bases). Trimming stripped 5 bases from V and 4 bases from J, with 15 bases between. CDR3 length equals 14 residues. Germline lookup yields CDR1 SGHAT and CDR2 FQNNGV. As DNA, the CDR3 is TGTGCCAGCAGCCCTTCCGGGAGCGGGTACGAGCAGTACTTC. Encoded protein: CASSPSGSGYEQYF.

V and J are TRBV20-1 and TRBJ2-3; TRBD2 matches 7 bases. Trimming cost V 3 bases and J 1 base; bases outside gene matches: 10. The CDR3 covers 16 residues. Germline V gene sequence: CDR1 DFQATT, CDR2 SNEGSKA (reference sequence). CDR3 coding DNA: TGCAGTGCTAGTGGGTTCGGCGGGGGTGGCACAGATACGCAGTATTTT. This codes for CSASGFGGGGTDTQYF.

Turning to this clone: An end of the junction does not agree with germline; a read error may underlie this. This rearrangement joins TRBV7-7 to TRBJ1-1; D possibly corresponds to TRBD1 (5 bases). CDR1 is SSHAT and CDR2 is FNYEAQ in the germline V gene (reference sequence). The CDR3 has 13 residues. The CDR3 DNA reads TGTGCTAGCAGCTTAGCTCAGGGAACTGAAGCTTTCTTT. It encodes CASSLAQGTEAFF.

This sequence joins TRBV7-8 and TRBJ2-1; D uncertain. The CDR3 loop spans 12 amino acids. The V and J ends lost 5 bases and 6 bases respectively, with 8 bases between them. Germline CDR1 SGHVS, CDR2 FQNEAQ. CDR3 amino acids: CASSPAVNEQFF. Here the CDR3 DNA reads TGTGCCAGCAGCCCCGCGGTCAATGAGCAGTTCTTC.

This clone was observed a handful of times. The chain carries TRBV7-9 and TRBJ1-1; unclear D gene. V shed 3 bases and J shed 1 base, with 3 bases lying between them. CDR3 size: 12 residues. CDR1 is SEHNR and CDR2 is FQNEAQ in the germline V gene (reference sequence). The CDR3 sequence is CASSFSNTEAFF. The CDR3 bases are TGTGCCAGCAGCTTCTCGAACACTGAAGCTTTCTTT.

The chain joins TRBV5-1 to TRBJ2-3, with TRBD1 as a possible D gene (6 bases). Trimming took 4 bases from V and 2 from J, leaving 17 bases between them. The length of the CDR3 is 16 residues. The germline CDR1 and CDR2 sequences are SGHRS and YFSETQ. The CDR3 sequence: CASSLGDRSYTDTQYF. The CDR3 nucleotides read TGCGCCAGCAGCCTCGGTGACAGGTCGTACACAGATACGCAGTATTTT.

The J gene is TRBJ2-7, the V gene TRBV6-1; 8 bases agree with TRBD1. The CDR3 spans 13 residues. With 3 bases clipped from V and 5 bases from J, the junction kept 3 bases outside the gene matches. CDR1 is MNHNS, CDR2 SASEGT, per germline. DNA of the CDR3: TGTGCCAGCAGTGACAGGGGGCCCCACGAGCAGTACTTC. This codes for CASSDRGPHEQYF.

The chain is built from TRBV30 and TRBJ2-1; maybe TRBD2 (6 bases). The CDR3 length is 13 residues. Germline assignment: CDR1 GTSNPN and CDR2 SVGIG (reference sequence). V was clipped by 0 bases and J by 13 bases, with 16 bases between them. CDR3: CAWSVLGGSPQFF. CDR3 nucleotides: TGTGCCTGGAGTGTACTTGGGGGGTCTCCTCAGTTCTTC.

This chain links TRBV19 with TRBJ2-7; 11 bases map to TRBD2. Trimming cost V 6 bases and J 1 base; bases outside gene matches: 2. Germline V gene data show CDR1 as LNHDA and CDR2 as SQIVND (reference sequence). The CDR3 has 14 amino acids. CDR3 sequence reads: CASRGLADSYEQYF. The CDR3, as DNA: TGTGCCAGTAGGGGACTAGCGGATTCCTACGAGCAGTACTTC.

The chain carries TRBV5-1 and TRBJ2-7, with 8 bases identical to TRBD1. J was trimmed by 3 bases and V by 5 bases; bases with no gene match: 13. The CDR3 covers 16 residues. In germline, CDR1 is SGHRS, CDR2 YFSETQ. The CDR3 sequence is CASRQTPGQENYEQYF. In DNA, the CDR3 is TGCGCCAGCAGACAAACACCGGGACAGGAGAACTACGAGCAGTACTTC.

The count of this clone is one. At the DNA level, this CDR3 is encoded by other sequences in the same sample as well. The rearrangement links TRBV7-2 to TRBJ2-2; D remains ambiguous. CDR1 is SGHTA, CDR2 FQGNSA, per germline. This CDR3 has 13 amino acids. The V gene lost 0 bases and the J gene lost 6 bases, with 5 bases spanning the gap. The CDR3 nucleotides read TGTGCCAGCAGCTTAGCGCTAGCCGGGGAGCTGTTTTTT. Amino acid sequence: CASSLALAGELFF.

The V and J genes are TRBV20-1 and TRBJ1-2, with a tentative D call TRBD1 (5 bases). Germline CDR1 reads DFQATT; CDR2 reads SNEGSKA (reference sequence). The CDR3 contains 11 residues. V shed 4 bases and J shed 8 bases, with 11 bases lying between them. The CDR3 loop reads CSAIGAEGYTF. The CDR3 nucleotides read TGCAGTGCTATAGGGGCGGAGGGCTACACCTTC.

V is TRBV12-5 and J is TRBJ2-2; tentative D call: TRBD1 (6 bases). V lost 1 base, J lost 5 bases, and 11 bases lay in between. Germline V CDR1 and CDR2: LGHNT, FRNRAP. There are 15 residues in the CDR3. The CDR3: CASGLGDTETGELFF. The CDR3 DNA follows: TGTGCTAGTGGTTTGGGGGACACCGAAACCGGGGAGCTGTTTTTT.